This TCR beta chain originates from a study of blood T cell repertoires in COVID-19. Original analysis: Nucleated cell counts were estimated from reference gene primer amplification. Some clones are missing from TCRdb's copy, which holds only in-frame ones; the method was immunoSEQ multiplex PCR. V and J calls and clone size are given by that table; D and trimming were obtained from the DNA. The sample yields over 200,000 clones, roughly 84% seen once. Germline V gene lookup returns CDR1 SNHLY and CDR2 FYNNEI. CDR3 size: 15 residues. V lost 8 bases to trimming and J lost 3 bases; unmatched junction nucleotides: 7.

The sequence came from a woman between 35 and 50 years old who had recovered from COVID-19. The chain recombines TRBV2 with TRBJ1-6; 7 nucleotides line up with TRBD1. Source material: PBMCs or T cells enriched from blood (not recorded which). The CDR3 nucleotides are TGTGCCAGCGCTCGGGGACAGAACTATAATTCACCCCTCCACTTT. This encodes CASARGQNYNSPLHF.